This T cell receptor beta chain was sequenced in a study of T cell changes during pregnancy in multiple sclerosis. The CDR3 spans 17 residues. Per germline, CDR1 SNHLY and CDR2 FYNNEI. The V and J ends lost 9 bases and 1 base, in that order; junction bases with no gene match: 11. Sequenced by immunoSEQ multiplex PCR; TCRdb stores in-frame clones only, minus some. The sample has 55,000 to 75,000 clones; roughly nine tenths are singletons. Material: peripheral blood, obtained after pregnancy. The chain uses TRBV2 and TRBJ2-6, with 8 positions matching TRBD1. The origin of this receptor is a female donor with multiple sclerosis, enrolled in a pregnancy study. The CDR3 DNA sequence: TGTGCCAGGGAGGATAGACAGGGGTCTTCTGGGGCCAACGTCCTGACTTTC. The encoded protein is CAREDRQGSSGANVLTF.